The source of this T cell receptor (beta chain) is a study of control samples from healthy donors and cancer patients. CDR1 is SGHTA, CDR2 FQGNSA, per germline. J lost 2 bases, V lost 5 bases, and 7 bases had no gene match. CDR3 length equals 15 residues. Repertoires were generated with immunoSEQ multiplex PCR, while TCRdb's copy carries only in-frame clones and drops some. The sample records more than 100,000 clones, approximately 90% being singletons. V is TRBV7-2 and J is TRBJ2-3, with 7 bases lining up with TRBD2. Material: blood. The receptor comes from a woman younger than 30 in good health. DNA for the CDR3: TGTGCCAGCAGCGCCCGGACTAGTCCCACAGATACGCAGTATTTT. Amino acid sequence: CASSARTSPTDTQYF.